The 10 T cell receptor beta chains below come from one sample, sequenced in a study of T cells in Graves' hyperthyroidism and ophthalmopathy. Amplification of TCR beta CDR3 regions was performed using RNA transcripts as template. RT-PCR in the first round (using the HTBI primer set) targeted the TCR CDR3. TCRdb reprocessed the multiplex PCR reads with MiXCR, giving one entry per CDR3 protein. Here the sample spans about 600,000 distinct CDR3 sequences, around 15% being singletons. Sequenced input: blood. The origin of the receptors is a woman in her thirties or forties with Graves' ophthalmopathy.

A few counts support this clonotype. The chain links TRBV3-1 to TRBJ1-2; D gene unclear. V was trimmed by 3 bases and J by 0 bases, leaving 11 bases between them. Germline assignment: CDR1 LGHDT and CDR2 YNNKEL (reference sequence). CDR3 length: 15 amino acids. CDR3 nucleotide sequence: TGTGCCAGCAGCCAGGGTGGAGGCGCTAACTATGGCTACACCTTC. It specifies CASSQGGGANYGYTF.

This clonotype showed up just a few times. V and J are TRBV29-1 and TRBJ2-1; weak D call: TRBD2 (6 bases). Germline values: CDR1 SQVTM, CDR2 ANQGSEA. This CDR3 contains 16 residues. V lost 5 bases to trimming and J lost 1 base, with 18 bases between them. Here the CDR3 DNA reads TGCAGCGTTTTGGGGGACTTCCTACTGTCCTACAATGAGCAGTTCTTC. Its translation: CSVLGDFLLSYNEQFF.

The chain couples TRBV29-1 to TRBJ1-1; 10 bases agree with TRBD1. With V trimmed by 6 bases and J by 6 bases, 7 bases remained unmatched. From germline, CDR1 is SQVTM and CDR2 ANQGSEA. This CDR3 contains 13 residues. DNA of the CDR3: TGCAGCGTCTGGCTCGGACAGGGGGCTGAAGCTTTCTTT. This sequence encodes CSVWLGQGAEAFF. Drawing the rest from reference TRBV29-1 and TRBJ1-1, the complete variable domain is SAVISQKPSRDICQRGTSLTIQCQVDSQVTMMFWYRQQPGQSLTLIATANQGSEATYESGFVIDKFPISRPNLTFSTLTVSNMSPEDSSIYLCSVWLGQGAEAFFGQGTRLTVV.

This clonotype was counted only a few times. The chain joins TRBV6-1 to TRBJ2-7; TRBD2 aligns across 7 bases. The ends lost 4 bases at V and 7 bases at J; junction bases unmatched: 7. The CDR3 has 13 residues. Germline V gene sequence: CDR1 MNHNS, CDR2 SASEGT. Here the CDR3 reads CASSGRENGEQYF. CDR3 nucleotides: TGTGCCAGCAGTGGGCGGGAGAACGGGGAGCAGTACTTC.

This clonotype was recorded at least ten times. The chain links TRBV7-9 to TRBJ2-2; D gene ambiguous. The germline V gene encodes CDR1 SEHNR and CDR2 FQNEAQ (reference sequence). The CDR3 extends over 13 amino acids. With 5 bases removed from V and 1 base from J, the gap between germline ends came to 5 bases. The CDR3 sequence is CASSPLNTGELFF. The CDR3 DNA reads TGTGCCAGCAGCCCTCTGAACACCGGGGAGCTGTTTTTT.

The sample holds a few counts of this clonotype. A read error may produce the germline difference seen at one junction end. The chain employs TRBV20-1 and TRBJ1-1; D gene ambiguous. There are 12 residues in the CDR3. The V gene's germline CDR1 is DFQATT and CDR2 SNEGSKA (reference sequence). CDR3 nucleotides: TGCAGTACTAGCTCCTGGGACACTGAAGCTTTCTTT. It codes for CSTSSWDTEAFF.

The gene calls are TRBV11-2 and TRBJ2-3; the match to TRBD2 covers 12 bases. V lost 1 base to trimming and J lost 4 bases; unmatched junction nucleotides: 6. The CDR3 runs 17 residues. Germline V gives CDR1 SGHAT, CDR2 FQNNGV. The CDR3 coding sequence is TGTGCCAGCAGCTTAGCAGCCCTAGCGGGGGGGCCAGATACGCAGTATTTT. Translated, it gives CASSLAALAGGPDTQYF.

This clonotype appeared many times. J is TRBJ2-7 and V is TRBV6-1; tentative D call: TRBD2 (6 bases). Germline V CDR1 and CDR2: MNHNS, SASEGT. Trimming removed 6 bases at V and 3 bases at J, with 18 bases between. CDR3 length: 15 amino acids. CDR3: CASSRPGTGLYEQYF. CDR3 sequence (DNA): TGTGCCAGCAGCCGCCCCGGGACGGGACTCTACGAGCAGTACTTC.

This clonotype has a count of ten or more. V and J are TRBV30 and TRBJ2-1, with D perhaps TRBD2 (6 bases). This CDR3 is 14 amino acids long. Germline lookup yields CDR1 GTSNPN and CDR2 SVGIG (reference sequence). V was clipped by 4 bases and J by 4 bases, with 14 bases between them. In nucleotides, the CDR3 is TGTGCCTGGACCCGGGAGCGGAGGTACAATGAGCAGTTCTTC. Its protein product is CAWTRERRYNEQFF.

Points on this clonotype: A read error is possible here, since a much larger clone lies one base away. The J gene is TRBJ2-3, the V gene TRBV20-1, with D possibly being TRBD1 (6 bases). The germline gives CDR1 DFQATT, CDR2 SNEGSKA (reference sequence). The CDR3 runs 14 residues. Trimming stripped 3 bases from V and 3 bases from J, with 13 bases between. The CDR3 nucleotides are TGCAGTGCTAGGGCCAGGGGTTGGACAGATACGCAGTATTTT. This codes for CSARARGWTDTQYF.